This TCR beta chain was observed in a study of cytomegalovirus exposure and HLA in healthy donors. Study-wide results and limits: By HLA locus, TCR association rates varied in a later analysis, with DRB1 showing the most and HLA-C the fewest. An Asian-associated ancestry cluster reportedly showed fewer N-insertions than the approximately 630-donor mean in a later analysis. High sensitivity and specificity were reportedly achieved when the classifier diagnosed cytomegalovirus status.

The PCR had 60 Vbeta and 13 Jbeta primers. The repertoire was sequenced with immunoSEQ multiplex PCR; TCRdb's copy has only in-frame clones and lacks some. Of approximately 100,000 clones listed, 74% are singletons. V was shortened by 3 bases and J by 2 bases, with 8 bases between the two germline ends. Germline V lookup: CDR1 MDHEN, CDR2 SYDVKM. This CDR3 region has 14 residues. This clone is a singleton in its sample. Its antigen is unidentified. The sample was PBMCs. This TCR came from a human donor in good health. The chain uses TRBV28 and TRBJ1-5; D is unresolved. The CDR3 sequence is CASSFLRGNQPQHF. As DNA, the CDR3 is TGTGCCAGCAGTTTCCTGAGGGGCAATCAGCCCCAGCATTTT.